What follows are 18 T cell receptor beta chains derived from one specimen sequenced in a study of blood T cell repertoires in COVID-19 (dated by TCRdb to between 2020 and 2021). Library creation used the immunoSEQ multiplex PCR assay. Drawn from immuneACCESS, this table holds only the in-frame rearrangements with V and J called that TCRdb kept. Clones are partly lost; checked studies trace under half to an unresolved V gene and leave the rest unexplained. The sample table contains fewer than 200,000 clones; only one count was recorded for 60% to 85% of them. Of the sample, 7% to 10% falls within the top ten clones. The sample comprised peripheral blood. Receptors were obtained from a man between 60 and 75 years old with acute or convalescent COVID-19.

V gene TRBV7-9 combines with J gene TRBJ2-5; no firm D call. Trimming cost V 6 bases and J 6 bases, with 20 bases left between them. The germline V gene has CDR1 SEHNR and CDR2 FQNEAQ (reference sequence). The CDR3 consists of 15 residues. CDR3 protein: CASSPTRHPQKTQYF. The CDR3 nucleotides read TGTGCCAGCAGTCCTACTCGACATCCACAGAAGACCCAGTACTTC.

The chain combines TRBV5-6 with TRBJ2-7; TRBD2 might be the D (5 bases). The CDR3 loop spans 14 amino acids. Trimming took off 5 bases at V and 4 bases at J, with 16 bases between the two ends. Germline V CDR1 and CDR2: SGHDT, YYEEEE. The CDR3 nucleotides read TGTGCCAGCAGTTTAGGACTTGGGGTTTACGAGCAGTACTTC. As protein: CASSLGLGVYEQYF.

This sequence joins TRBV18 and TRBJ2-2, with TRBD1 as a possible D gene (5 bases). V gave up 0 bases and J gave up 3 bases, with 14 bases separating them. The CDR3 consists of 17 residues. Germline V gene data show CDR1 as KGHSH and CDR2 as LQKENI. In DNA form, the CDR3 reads TGTGCCAGCTCACCACCGTCAGGGCCATTGCACACCGGGGAGCTGTTTTTT. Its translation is CASSPPSGPLHTGELFF.

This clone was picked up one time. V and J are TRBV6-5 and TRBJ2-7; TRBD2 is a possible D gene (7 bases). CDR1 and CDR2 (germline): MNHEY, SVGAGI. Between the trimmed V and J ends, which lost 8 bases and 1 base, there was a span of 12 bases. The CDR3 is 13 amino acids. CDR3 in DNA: TGTGCCAGCCGGGGGGCAGGTTCCTACGAGCAGTACTTC. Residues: CASRGAGSYEQYF.

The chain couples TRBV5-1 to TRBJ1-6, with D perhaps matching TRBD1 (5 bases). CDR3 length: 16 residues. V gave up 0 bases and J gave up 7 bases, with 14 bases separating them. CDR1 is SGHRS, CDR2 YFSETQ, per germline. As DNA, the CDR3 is TGCGCCAGCAGCTTGGAACGGGTAGCAGGGAATTCACCCCTCCACTTT. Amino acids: CASSLERVAGNSPLHF. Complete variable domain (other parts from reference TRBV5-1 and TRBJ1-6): KAGVTQTPRYLIKTRGQQVTLSCSPISGHRSVSWYQQTPGQGLQFLFEYFSETQRNKGNFPGRFSGRQFSNSRSEMNVSTLELGDSALYLCASSLERVAGNSPLHFGNGTRLTVT.

The CDR3 coding sequence is TGTGCCAGAAGCTTGGGGAGGACAGGACCCAACTATGGCTACACCTTC. Its translation: CARSLGRTGPNYGYTF. J is TRBJ1-2 and V is TRBV5-3, with 7 bases aligning to TRBD1. TRBV5-3 is placed among ORFs of uncertain function. With V trimmed by 0 bases and J by 2 bases, 7 bases remained unmatched. The CDR3 consists of 16 residues.

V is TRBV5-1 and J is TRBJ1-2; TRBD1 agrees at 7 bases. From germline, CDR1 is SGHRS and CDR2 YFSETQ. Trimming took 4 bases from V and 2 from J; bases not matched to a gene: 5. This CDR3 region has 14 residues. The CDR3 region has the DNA TGCGCCAGCAGCGTGGGGGACAGAAACTATGGCTACACCTTC. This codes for CASSVGDRNYGYTF.

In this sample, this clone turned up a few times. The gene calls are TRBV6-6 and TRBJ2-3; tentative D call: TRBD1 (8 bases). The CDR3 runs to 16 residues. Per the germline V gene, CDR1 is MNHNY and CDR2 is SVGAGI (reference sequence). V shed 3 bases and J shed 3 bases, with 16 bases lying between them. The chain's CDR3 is CASSYGGQGGTDTQYF. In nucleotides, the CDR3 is TGTGCCAGCAGTTATGGCGGACAGGGAGGGACAGATACGCAGTATTTT.

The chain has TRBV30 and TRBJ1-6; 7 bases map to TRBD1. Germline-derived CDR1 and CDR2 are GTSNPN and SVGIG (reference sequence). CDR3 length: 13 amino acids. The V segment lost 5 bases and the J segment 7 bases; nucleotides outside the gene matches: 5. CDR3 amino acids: CAWGRGYNSPLHF. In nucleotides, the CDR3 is TGTGCCTGGGGCAGGGGGTACAATTCACCCCTCCACTTT.

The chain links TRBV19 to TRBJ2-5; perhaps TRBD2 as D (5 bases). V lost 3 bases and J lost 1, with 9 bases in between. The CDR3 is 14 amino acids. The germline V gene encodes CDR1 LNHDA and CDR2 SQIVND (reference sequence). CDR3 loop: CASSMRGFQETQYF. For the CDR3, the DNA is TGTGCCAGTAGTATGCGCGGGTTCCAAGAGACCCAGTACTTC.

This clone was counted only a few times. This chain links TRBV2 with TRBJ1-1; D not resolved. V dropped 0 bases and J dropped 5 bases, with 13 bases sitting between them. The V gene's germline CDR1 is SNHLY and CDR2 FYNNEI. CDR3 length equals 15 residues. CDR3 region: CASSEAKSGKTEAFF. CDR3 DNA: TGTGCCAGCAGTGAAGCGAAGAGCGGAAAAACTGAAGCTTTCTTT.

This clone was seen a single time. The CDR3 sequence is CASSYSTGESRPLHF. The CDR3 DNA reads TGTGCCAGCAGTTACTCGACAGGCGAGAGTCGACCCCTCCACTTT. The chain uses TRBV6-5 and TRBJ1-6; D possibly corresponds to TRBD1 (6 bases). Trimming cost V 0 bases and J 12 bases, with 15 bases left between them. Germline values: CDR1 MNHEY, CDR2 SVGAGI. The CDR3 spans 15 residues.

CDR3 DNA sequence: TGTGCCAGCAGCTTCAGGGTACCCAACTATGGCTACACCTTC. Protein product: CASSFRVPNYGYTF. This chain connects TRBV5-6 to TRBJ1-2; TRBD1 is a possible D gene (5 bases). V lost 2 bases and J 2 bases, leaving 10 bases between the germline ends. Per germline, CDR1 SGHDT and CDR2 YYEEEE. This CDR3 region has 14 residues.

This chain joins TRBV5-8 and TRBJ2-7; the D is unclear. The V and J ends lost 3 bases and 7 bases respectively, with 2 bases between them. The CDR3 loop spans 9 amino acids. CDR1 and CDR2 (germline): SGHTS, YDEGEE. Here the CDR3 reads CASSSEQYF. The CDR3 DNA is TGTGCCAGCAGCTCTGAGCAGTACTTC.

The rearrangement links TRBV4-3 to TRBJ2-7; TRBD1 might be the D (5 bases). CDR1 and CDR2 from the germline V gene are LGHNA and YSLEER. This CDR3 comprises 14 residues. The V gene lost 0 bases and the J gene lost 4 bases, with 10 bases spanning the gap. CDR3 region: CASSQDRDGYEQYF. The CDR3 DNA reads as TGCGCCAGCAGCCAAGACAGGGATGGGTACGAGCAGTACTTC.

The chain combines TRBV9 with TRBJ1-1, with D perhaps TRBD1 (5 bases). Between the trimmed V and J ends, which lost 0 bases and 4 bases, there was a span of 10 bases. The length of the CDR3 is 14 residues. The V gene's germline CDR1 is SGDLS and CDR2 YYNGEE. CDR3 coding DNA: TGTGCCAGCAGCGTAGAAGGGGAGGTCACTGAAGCTTTCTTT. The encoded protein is CASSVEGEVTEAFF.

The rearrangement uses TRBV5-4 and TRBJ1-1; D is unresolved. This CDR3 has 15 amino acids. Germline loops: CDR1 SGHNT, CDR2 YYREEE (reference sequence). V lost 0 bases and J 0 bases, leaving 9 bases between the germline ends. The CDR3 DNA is TGTGCCAGCAGCTTGGTTGTCGGGATGAACACTGAAGCTTTCTTT. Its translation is CASSLVVGMNTEAFF. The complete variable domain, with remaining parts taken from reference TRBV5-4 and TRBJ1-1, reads ETGVTQSPTHLIKTRGQQVTLRCSSQSGHNTVSWYQQALGQGPQFIFQYYREEENGRGNFPPRFSGLQFPNYSSELNVNALELDDSALYLCASSLVVGMNTEAFFGQGTRLTVV.

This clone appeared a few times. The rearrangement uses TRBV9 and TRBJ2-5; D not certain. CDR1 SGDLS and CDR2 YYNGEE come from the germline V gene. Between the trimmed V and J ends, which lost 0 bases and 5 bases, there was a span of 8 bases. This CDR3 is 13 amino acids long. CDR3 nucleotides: TGTGCCAGCAGCGTAGTCCCTAGGGAGACCCAGTACTTC. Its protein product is CASSVVPRETQYF.